The 30 T cell receptor beta chains below all came from one sample that was sequenced in a study of T cell responses to AZD1222 COVID-19 vaccine. Sequencing was performed with immunoSEQ multiplex PCR; in TCRdb, only in-frame clones are kept and a portion is missing. The table shows about 140,000 clones, with roughly 92% occurring only once. Source: peripheral blood, taken on day 0 of AZD1222 vaccination. The receptors originated from an adult in good health.

This chain uses TRBV12-3 or TRBV12-4 with TRBJ2-6; D is unresolved. V dropped 10 bases and J dropped 4 bases, with 11 bases sitting between them. The CDR3 sequence is 13 residues long. The CDR3 reads CATKKAGANVLTF. The CDR3 DNA sequence: TGTGCCACCAAGAAAGCGGGGGCCAACGTCCTGACTTTC.

The rearrangement uses TRBV29-1 and TRBJ1-2, with D hard to call. The V gene lost 4 bases and the J gene lost 4 bases, with 19 bases spanning the gap. Germline CDR1 is SQVTM and CDR2 is ANQGSEA. The CDR3 is 15 amino acids. DNA for the CDR3: TGCAGCGTTGTTTCAGGACGAGAAGGTTCCTATGGCTACACCTTC. This encodes CSVVSGREGSYGYTF. Together with reference TRBV29-1 and TRBJ1-2, the CDR3 gives the full variable domain: SAVISQKPSRDICQRGTSLTIQCQVDSQVTMMFWYRQQPGQSLTLIATANQGSEATYESGFVIDKFPISRPNLTFSTLTVSNMSPEDSSIYLCSVVSGREGSYGYTFGSGTRLTVV.

This chain links TRBV12-3 or TRBV12-4 with TRBJ2-1, with TRBD1 as a possible D gene (5 bases). The CDR3 is made up of 13 amino acids. Trimming removed 5 bases at V and 9 bases at J, with 14 bases between. The CDR3 reads CASSDPGKGEQFF. For the CDR3, the DNA is TGTGCCAGCAGTGACCCAGGGAAAGGTGAGCAGTTCTTC.

The chain employs TRBV4-2 and TRBJ1-1; the D is unclear. The germline CDR1 and CDR2 sequences are LGHNA and YNFKEQ. The CDR3 is 13 residues long. V was cut by 0 bases and J by 7 bases, with 9 bases left in between. The CDR3 is CASSQDRFSEAFF. The CDR3 DNA reads TGTGCCAGCAGCCAAGATCGGTTCAGTGAAGCTTTCTTT.

V gene TRBV28 combines with J gene TRBJ2-1, with D tentatively TRBD2 (5 bases). Germline CDR1 MDHEN, CDR2 SYDVKM. Deletions cut 10 bases from V and 7 bases from J, with 20 bases between. This CDR3 has 14 residues. DNA for the CDR3: TGTGCCACCGCACATAGGGTTCGGGGAAATGAGCAGTTCTTC. This gives the protein CATAHRVRGNEQFF.

This chain connects TRBV4-2 to TRBJ2-1; D may correspond to TRBD1 or TRBD2 (5 bases each). V was pared by 4 bases and J by 5 bases, with 15 bases between. CDR1 and CDR2 (germline): LGHNA, YNFKEQ. There are 15 residues in the CDR3. The CDR3 nucleotides read TGTGCCAGCAGCCCACTCGCTGTGGGGGACAATGAGCAGTTCTTC. The encoded protein is CASSPLAVGDNEQFF.

This clone was counted once. This rearrangement joins TRBV27 to TRBJ2-5, with 7 bases fitting TRBD2. The CDR3 extends over 16 amino acids. With 8 bases clipped from V and 7 bases from J, the junction kept 19 bases outside the gene matches. The germline CDR1 and CDR2 sequences are MNHEY and SMNVEV (reference sequence). The CDR3 is CASRPSSLAAPLTQYF. The CDR3 DNA is TGTGCCAGCCGGCCATCTTCGCTAGCGGCCCCCCTGACCCAGTACTTC.

The rearrangement joins TRBV21-1 to TRBJ2-1; the table's D call, TRBD2, was not checked against the DNA. TRBV21-1 is a pseudogene. The CDR3 runs 15 residues. Written as DNA, the CDR3 is TGTGCCAGCACCCCACAGAGCGGGGGGGCGAATGAGCAGTTCTTC. This translates into CASTPQSGGANEQFF.

The genes are TRBV18 and TRBJ1-2, with a weak D call TRBD1 (5 bases). This CDR3 is 17 amino acids long. Germline V gives CDR1 KGHSH, CDR2 LQKENI. Trimming took off 1 base at V and 2 bases at J, with 17 bases between the two ends. CDR3 bases: TGTGCCAGCTCACCACGATCCGGGGCCGATACGAACTATGGCTACACCTTC. This encodes CASSPRSGADTNYGYTF.

This chain connects TRBV7-9 to TRBJ1-1; perhaps TRBD1 as D (5 bases). CDR1 and CDR2 from the germline V gene are SEHNR and FQNEAQ (reference sequence). The CDR3 totals 15 residues. The V gene lost 3 bases and the J gene lost 0 bases, with 11 bases spanning the gap. CDR3 loop: CASSLGRLMNTEAFF. The DNA for the CDR3 is TGTGCCAGCAGCTTGGGACGGCTCATGAACACTGAAGCTTTCTTT.

The V call is TRBV5-4, the J call TRBJ1-3; D gene ambiguous. The V end was cut by 2 bases, the J end by 4 bases, with 13 bases between. This CDR3 is built from 15 residues. From germline, CDR1 is SGHNT and CDR2 YYREEE (reference sequence). This CDR3 is CASSLPGIGGNTIYF. The CDR3 DNA is TGTGCCAGCAGCTTACCGGGGATAGGCGGAAACACCATATATTTT.

The CDR3 sequence is CASTETGKNQPQHF. The CDR3 nucleotides read TGTGCCAGCACTGAGACAGGAAAAAATCAGCCCCAGCATTTT. The V gene is TRBV2, the J gene TRBJ1-5, with D possibly TRBD1 on 6 matching bases. Germline CDR1 reads SNHLY; CDR2 reads FYNNEI. The V and J ends lost 7 bases and 4 bases respectively, with 14 bases between them. CDR3 length: 14 amino acids.

This chain links TRBV19 with TRBJ2-7; D possibly corresponds to TRBD1 (5 bases). V was clipped by 4 bases and J by 1 base, with 11 bases between them. CDR3 length equals 14 residues. The germline gives CDR1 LNHDA, CDR2 SQIVND (reference sequence). CDR3 region: CASSTADSSYEQYF. CDR3 nucleotide sequence: TGTGCCAGTAGTACCGCAGACAGTTCCTACGAGCAGTACTTC.

The rearrangement links TRBV6-1 to TRBJ1-5, with D tentatively TRBD1 (6 bases). The CDR3 length is 16 residues. Germline CDR1 and CDR2: MNHNS and SASEGT. V dropped 1 base and J dropped 4 bases, with 14 bases sitting between them. The CDR3 here is CASSEVGNRANQPQHF. The CDR3 DNA sequence: TGTGCCAGCAGTGAAGTCGGGAACAGGGCAAATCAGCCCCAGCATTTT.

This chain joins TRBV28 and TRBJ1-1; weak D call: TRBD1 (5 bases). The CDR3 has 15 residues. CDR1 is MDHEN and CDR2 is SYDVKM in the germline V gene. Trimming left V 7 bases short and J 1 base short, with 16 bases between. DNA for the CDR3: TGTGCCAGCATCTCTCAAGGGGCGGGGAACACTGAAGCTTTCTTT. The encoded protein is CASISQGAGNTEAFF.

The chain carries TRBV7-2 and TRBJ1-2, with 10 bases matching TRBD1. Germline lookup yields CDR1 SGHTA and CDR2 FQGNSA. The CDR3 runs 14 residues. With V trimmed by 4 bases and J by 4 bases, 3 bases remained unmatched. The CDR3 spells CASSSRDRGYGYTF. CDR3 nucleotides: TGTGCCAGCAGCTCCAGGGACAGGGGCTATGGCTACACCTTC.

V and J are TRBV6-5 and TRBJ1-1; D not certain. The V and J ends lost 6 bases and 4 bases respectively, with 15 bases between them. Germline CDR1 MNHEY, CDR2 SVGAGI. This CDR3 spans 14 amino acids. The CDR3 loop is CASSPETGITEAFF. DNA of the CDR3: TGTGCCAGCAGCCCAGAGACGGGTATCACTGAAGCTTTCTTT.

This clone appeared once. This rearrangement joins TRBV5-1 to TRBJ1-1, with D possibly being TRBD1 (5 bases). Germline V lookup: CDR1 SGHRS, CDR2 YFSETQ. CDR3 size: 15 residues. Between the trimmed V and J ends, which lost 4 bases and 6 bases, there was a span of 19 bases. CDR3 region: CASSSGAGGAAEAFF. The CDR3 DNA sequence: TGCGCCAGCAGCAGTGGGGCTGGGGGTGCTGCTGAAGCTTTCTTT.

This clone is categorized as medium-sized. The chain couples TRBV11-2 to TRBJ2-7; perhaps TRBD1 as D (6 bases). The ends were cut back, 5 bases at V and 7 bases at J, with 21 bases in the middle. There are 15 residues in the CDR3. The germline V gene has CDR1 SGHAT and CDR2 FQNNGV. Here the CDR3 DNA reads TGTGCCAGCAGCGGGGGCTTAGGACCCGAGGGGGAGCAGTACTTC. Amino acid sequence: CASSGGLGPEGEQYF. The full variable domain, rest sourced from reference TRBV11-2 and TRBJ2-7, is EAGVAQSPRYKIIEKRQSVAFWCNPISGHATLYWYQQILGQGPKLLIQFQNNGVVDDSQLPKDRFSAERLKGVDSTLKIQPAKLEDSAVYLCASSGGLGPEGEQYFGPGTRLTVT.

The chain couples TRBV4-1 to TRBJ1-2; D is undetermined. V was shortened by 1 base and J by 8 bases, with 14 bases between the two germline ends. CDR1 MGHRA and CDR2 YSYEKL come from the germline V gene. This CDR3 contains 14 residues. Here the CDR3 DNA reads TGCGCCAGCAGCCAAGTTGAAGTGACCGCGGGCTACACCTTC. Translation gives CASSQVEVTAGYTF.

J is TRBJ1-1 and V is TRBV11-2; 11 nucleotides align to TRBD1. Germline CDR1 SGHAT, CDR2 FQNNGV. The length of the CDR3 is 15 residues. J gave up 11 bases and V 5 bases, and 13 bases lay outside the gene matches. In DNA, the CDR3 is TGTGCCAGCAGCCCTCAACCGGGACAGGGGGTTCGGGCTTTCTTT. Translated: CASSPQPGQGVRAFF.

This chain links TRBV5-1 with TRBJ2-7; D is unresolved. Germline V gives CDR1 SGHRS, CDR2 YFSETQ. With 3 bases removed from V and 6 bases from J, the gap between germline ends came to 25 bases. The CDR3 length is 17 residues. This chain's CDR3 is CASSYGILAASSGEQYF. CDR3 bases: TGCGCCAGCAGCTACGGCATTCTCGCGGCCTCATCGGGCGAGCAGTACTTC.

This chain links TRBV19 with TRBJ2-2; perhaps TRBD2 as D (7 bases). Trimming took 3 bases from V and 6 from J, leaving 17 bases between them. The CDR3 has 16 amino acids. Germline lookup yields CDR1 LNHDA and CDR2 SQIVND (reference sequence). This CDR3 reads CASSIRRGAGSGELFF. Here the CDR3 DNA reads TGTGCCAGTAGTATTAGACGGGGGGCTGGGTCCGGGGAGCTGTTTTTT. Variable domain in full (rest from reference TRBV19 and TRBJ2-2): DGGITQSPKYLFRKEGQNVTLSCEQNLNHDAMYWYRQDPGQGLRLIYYSQIVNDFQKGDIAEGYSVSREKKESFPLTVTSAQKNPTAFYLCASSIRRGAGSGELFFGEGSRLTVL.

The V and J genes are TRBV7-2 and TRBJ2-4; D may correspond to TRBD1 or TRBD2 (6 bases each). The CDR3 loop spans 15 amino acids. In germline, CDR1 is SGHTA, CDR2 FQGNSA. Trimming pared 2 bases from V and 10 bases from J, leaving 18 bases between. The CDR3 region has the DNA TGTGCCAGCAGCTTAATGGGGCGGGAAGGGGGGATTCAGTACTTC. Protein: CASSLMGREGGIQYF.

The chain carries TRBV5-5 and TRBJ2-7; 12 nucleotides line up with TRBD2. Trimming removed 4 bases from V and 2 bases from J; junction bases left unmatched: 13. The CDR3 totals 18 residues. Germline V gene data show CDR1 as SGHKS and CDR2 as YYEKEE (reference sequence). The CDR3 protein is CASSLPRGASGRAYEQYF. The DNA for the CDR3 is TGTGCCAGCAGCCTCCCTAGAGGGGCTAGCGGGAGGGCCTACGAGCAGTACTTC.

The chain couples TRBV7-2 to TRBJ2-1; D gene unclear. Trimming cost V 3 bases and J 0 bases, with 18 bases left between them. This CDR3 is built from 18 residues. CDR1 and CDR2 from the germline V gene are SGHTA and FQGNSA. CDR3 loop: CASSLEGSAAHSYNEQFF. For the CDR3, the DNA is TGTGCCAGCAGCTTGGAAGGGTCAGCAGCCCACTCCTACAATGAGCAGTTCTTC.

V is TRBV2 and J is TRBJ1-2; D gene ambiguous. The CDR3 is 12 amino acids. Germline loops: CDR1 SNHLY, CDR2 FYNNEI. Deletions cut 4 bases from V and 8 bases from J, with 11 bases between. The CDR3 DNA reads as TGTGCCAGCAGTGTTTACGGGAGGGGCTACACCTTC. The encoded protein is CASSVYGRGYTF.

The chain recombines TRBV7-2 with TRBJ1-6; D perhaps matches TRBD1 (6 bases). Trimming pared 1 base from V and 6 bases from J, leaving 16 bases between. The CDR3 covers 17 residues. Germline V gene sequence: CDR1 SGHTA, CDR2 FQGNSA. Here the CDR3 DNA reads TGTGCCAGCAGCTTAGTCTGGTCAGGGGCTGGTAATTCACCCCTCCACTTT. This gives the protein CASSLVWSGAGNSPLHF.

The V call is TRBV24-1, the J call TRBJ2-1; 11 nucleotides align to TRBD2. Germline CDR1 and CDR2: KGHDR and SFDVKD. CDR3 length equals 20 residues. The V gene end was trimmed by 3 bases and the J gene end by 1 base; junction bases not matched to a gene: 13. The CDR3 bases are TGTGCCACCAGTGATGTCGGCACTAGCGGGAGCCCCAGATCCTACAATGAGCAGTTCTTC. Translated: CATSDVGTSGSPRSYNEQFF.

V is TRBV7-2 and J is TRBJ2-5; tentatively, D is TRBD1 (6 bases). V was cut by 6 bases and J by 5 bases, with 13 bases left in between. CDR3 length equals 13 residues. Germline V gene lookup returns CDR1 SGHTA and CDR2 FQGNSA. Here the CDR3 DNA reads TGTGCCAGCAGTTTACAGGGTCGGGAGACCCAGTACTTC. Its translation is CASSLQGRETQYF.